Sequencing of this T cell receptor (beta chain) was carried out in a study of blood T cell repertoires in COVID-19. Trimming took 5 bases from V and 6 from J; bases not matched to a gene: 2. The CDR3 consists of 15 residues. Per the germline V gene, CDR1 is MNHNY and CDR2 is SVGAGI (reference sequence). Sequenced by immunoSEQ multiplex PCR; TCRdb stores in-frame clones only, minus some. This table has under 350,000 clones, about 86% appearing once. Everyone who took part was 18 to 89 years old, and they came from about 25 US areas. Participants' reported clinical history set cohort assignment. Sequences were obtained from PBMCs or T cells enriched from blood (not recorded which). V gene TRBV6-6 combines with J gene TRBJ2-1; 15 bases align to TRBD2. The TCR comes from a middle-aged woman with acute COVID-19. CDR3 region: CASSGGLAGGNEQFF. Here the CDR3 DNA reads TGTGCCAGCAGTGGGGGACTAGCGGGAGGCAATGAGCAGTTCTTC.